This TCR beta chain was recorded in a study of blood T cell repertoires in COVID-19. Study-wide background: Acute and convalescent COVID-19 specimens originated in the United States, Italy and Spain. Sources were T cells, B-cell-depleted T cells, or PBMCs; the material itself was cDNA or gDNA.

This clone was seen once. This CDR3 comprises 19 residues. Trimming cost V 8 bases and J 1 base; bases outside gene matches: 22. The V gene's germline CDR1 is MNHEY and CDR2 SMNVEV (reference sequence). Study processing details: Scientists estimated how many nucleated cells there were by amplifying reference gene primers. The repertoire was sequenced with immunoSEQ multiplex PCR; TCRdb's copy has only in-frame clones and lacks some. D and trimming were read from the DNA, whereas the V and J calls and clone size are those reported in that table. Of approximately 200,000 clones listed, 88% are singletons.

The TCR comes from a man between 65 and 80 years old with acute or convalescent COVID-19. This sequence joins TRBV27 and TRBJ1-1; 7 nucleotides agree with TRBD1. Sequencing used peripheral blood. The chain's CDR3 is CASSVDRTIRQGENTEAFF. The CDR3, as DNA: TGTGCCAGCTCTGTCGACCGAACCATTCGACAGGGCGAGAACACTGAAGCTTTCTTT.